Listed below are T cell receptor beta chains from one sample, sequenced in a study of shared clonotypes between healthy human individuals. Profiled with immunoSEQ multiplex PCR; TCRdb holds only in-frame clones, not every one. The table lists roughly 410,000 clones, roughly 96% of them singletons. Sequencing was performed on memory CD8+ T cells sorted from blood. The receptor source for this set is a man aged 25 to 40 in good health. Each CDR3 is given with its conserved first and last residue. The order of the fields is V gene, D gene, clone size, J gene, CDR3 DNA, CDR3 protein. A D gene is named only where the DNA matches it firmly. The listing skips clone size in some rows; elsewhere it reads once, few, many or a size class.

V: TRBV6-1
D: -
size: -
J: TRBJ1-2
DNA: TGTGCCAGCTGGACACTCCGTTACGGGGGCTACACCTTC
CDR3: CASWTLRYGGYTF

V: TRBV2
D: -
size: -
J: TRBJ2-1
DNA: TGTGCCAGCACCGAAGGCGCCACGGGGTACAATGAGCAGTTCTTC
CDR3: CASTEGATGYNEQFF

V: TRBV19
D: -
size: -
J: TRBJ2-3
DNA: TGTGCCAGTCAGAGGGGTGCAGATACGCAGTATTTT
CDR3: CASQRGADTQYF

V: TRBV7-9
D: TRBD2
size: once
J: TRBJ2-7
DNA: TGTGCCAGCAGCCCCTCCGGGGGGTCCAACGAGCAGTACTTC
CDR3: CASSPSGGSNEQYF

V: TRBV7-3
D: -
size: -
J: TRBJ2-1
DNA: TGTGCCAGCAGCTCGGATTCTTACAATGAGCAGTTCTTC
CDR3: CASSSDSYNEQFF

V: TRBV7-8
D: TRBD2
size: -
J: TRBJ2-1
DNA: TGTGCCAGCAGCTTAGCCCTTCAAGCGGGGTACTCCTACAATGAGCAGTTCTTC
CDR3: CASSLALQAGYSYNEQFF

V: TRBV5-1
D: -
size: -
J: TRBJ2-3
DNA: TGCGCCAGCAGCTTGGAGACAGGATCCACTAGCACAGATACGCAGTATTTT
CDR3: CASSLETGSTSTDTQYF

V: TRBV28
D: -
size: -
J: TRBJ2-7
DNA: TGTGCCAGCAGTTTCGAGCGGCCAACCTACGAGCAGTACTTC
CDR3: CASSFERPTYEQYF

V: TRBV7-9
D: -
size: -
J: TRBJ2-6
DNA: TGTGCCAGCAGCTTCGAGTTCTCTGGGGCCAACGTCCTGACTTTC
CDR3: CASSFEFSGANVLTF

V: TRBV5-1
D: TRBD1
size: once
J: TRBJ2-5
DNA: TGCGCCAGCAGCTTGGTACCTCAGGGGGCCGAAGAGACCCAGTACTTC
CDR3: CASSLVPQGAEETQYF

V: TRBV28
D: TRBD2
size: -
J: TRBJ2-7
DNA: TGTGCCAGCAGTCTCCGAACGAGACTAGCAGCGTCCTACGAGCAGTACTTC
CDR3: CASSLRTRLAASYEQYF

V: TRBV29-1
D: TRBD1
size: -
J: TRBJ2-6
DNA: TGCAGCGTTGAGGTTCGGACAGGGGCAGGGGCCAACGTCCTGACTTTC
CDR3: CSVEVRTGAGANVLTF

V: TRBV5-5
D: TRBD2
size: -
J: TRBJ2-7
DNA: TGTGCCAGCAGCCGGGCTACTAGCGGGAGTAGATACGAGCAGTACTTC
CDR3: CASSRATSGSRYEQYF

V: TRBV5-1
D: -
size: -
J: TRBJ1-2
DNA: TGCGCCAGCAGCCTGCTAACGGGGTCGTATGGCTACACCTTC
CDR3: CASSLLTGSYGYTF

V: TRBV4-2
D: -
size: -
J: TRBJ2-5
DNA: TGTGCCAGCAGCCAAGGAGGTAGGGCCCAGTACTTC
CDR3: CASSQGGRAQYF

V: TRBV19
D: -
size: -
J: TRBJ2-3
DNA: TGTGCCAGTAGAGGCCGGAACACAGATACGCAGTATTTT
CDR3: CASRGRNTDTQYF

V: TRBV5-1
D: TRBD1
size: -
J: TRBJ1-1
DNA: TGCGCCAGCAGCTTACAGGGGACTGAAGCTTTCTTT
CDR3: CASSLQGTEAFF